What follows are 21 T cell receptor beta chains derived from one specimen sequenced in a study of glioma-infiltrating T cells. Using RNA template, CDR3s of TCR alpha and beta were amplified with iRepertoire arm-PCR. TCRdb reprocessed the multiplex PCR reads via MiXCR and lists one record per CDR3 protein. The profile shows roughly 350,000 distinct CDR3 sequences, 41% of them singletons. Specimen: glioma tissue, nonneoplastic brain tissue, or PBMCs (not recorded which). These receptors all come from a human donor with low-grade glioma or glioblastoma, undergoing nonglioma brain surgery, or in good health (not recorded which).

This clonotype was counted at least ten times. The V and J genes are TRBV6-1 and TRBJ1-5; tentatively, D is TRBD1 (5 bases). The CDR3 extends over 14 amino acids. V was cut by 4 bases and J by 2 bases, with 9 bases left in between. Per germline, CDR1 MNHNS and CDR2 SASEGT. The CDR3 loop is CASSGGGGNQPQHF. The CDR3 coding sequence is TGTGCCAGCAGTGGAGGAGGGGGCAATCAGCCCCAGCATTTT.

This clonotype was seen a handful of times. V is TRBV15 and J is TRBJ1-2; no clear D. Trimming pared 0 bases from V and 6 bases from J, leaving 11 bases between. The germline gives CDR1 LNHNV, CDR2 YYDKDF (reference sequence). The CDR3 runs to 14 residues. Here the CDR3 DNA reads TGTGCCACCAGCAGAGATGTCAGGCCCGATGGCTACACCTTC. The encoded protein is CATSRDVRPDGYTF.

The rearrangement joins TRBV11-2 to TRBJ2-1, with D unresolved. The CDR3 length is 13 residues. Trimming took off 2 bases at V and 11 bases at J, with 13 bases between the two ends. Looked up from germline, CDR1 is SGHAT and CDR2 is FQNNGV. This CDR3 is CASSLRPDGKQFF. As DNA, the CDR3 is TGTGCCAGCAGCTTAAGGCCGGACGGAAAGCAGTTCTTC.

This sequence joins TRBV6-2 or TRBV6-3 and TRBJ1-2; no firm D call. The CDR3 sequence is 13 residues long. V dropped 6 bases and J dropped 8 bases, with 16 bases sitting between them. Germline V gene sequence: CDR1 MNHEY, CDR2 SVGEGT. The CDR3 DNA sequence: TGTGCCAGCAGCCAAGGAGGGATGAGGGGCTACACCTTC. Encoded protein: CASSQGGMRGYTF.

Of note for this clonotype: The junction departs from the called germline gene at one end, perhaps through a read error. The chain is built from TRBV6-5 and TRBJ1-1; D gene uncertain. Germline V gene sequence: CDR1 MNHEY, CDR2 SVGAGI. CDR3 length: 14 residues. The CDR3 DNA is TGTGCCGGCAGTTACTCCCGAGGGAAGACTGAAGCTTTCTTT. This translates into CAGSYSRGKTEAFF.

Comment on this clonotype: Relative to the germline gene, one junction end is altered; a read error may explain this. The V and J genes are TRBV15 and TRBJ1-2; D not resolved. CDR1 and CDR2 (germline): LNHNV, YYDKDF (reference sequence). This CDR3 spans 13 amino acids. The CDR3 sequence is CASSRWTGNGYTF. The CDR3 DNA reads as TGTGCCAGCAGCAGATGGACGGGGAATGGCTACACCTTC.

V usage is TRBV20-1 and J usage is TRBJ2-5, with D perhaps TRBD2 (6 bases). V shed 0 bases and J shed 5 bases, with 16 bases lying between them. The germline V gene has CDR1 DFQATT and CDR2 SNEGSKA (reference sequence). This CDR3 comprises 15 residues. This CDR3 reads CSARDRTGAAETQYF. As DNA, the CDR3 is TGCAGTGCTAGAGATCGGACGGGAGCGGCGGAGACCCAGTACTTC.

This clonotype appeared a few times. The J gene is TRBJ2-7, the V gene TRBV7-2; the match to TRBD2 covers 11 bases. V shed 2 bases, J shed 7 bases, and the junction held 13 bases outside the gene matches. The germline V gene has CDR1 SGHTA and CDR2 FQGNSA. This CDR3 spans 17 amino acids. This chain's CDR3 is CASSLPPFSGRAWEQYF. The CDR3, as DNA: TGTGCCAGCAGCTTACCCCCGTTTAGCGGGAGGGCCTGGGAGCAGTACTTC.

With regard to this clonotype: The junction departs from the called germline gene at one end, perhaps through a read error. The J gene is TRBJ1-1, the V gene TRBV6-2 or TRBV6-3; 8 bases line up with TRBD1. This CDR3 contains 15 residues. Germline V lookup: CDR1 MNHEY, CDR2 SVGEGT. CDR3 bases: TGTGCCAGCAGTTACGTACAGGGGGGTGACACTGAGGCTTTCTTT. It is translated as CASSYVQGGDTEAFF.

The J gene is TRBJ2-7, the V gene TRBV7-2; TRBD2 matches 9 bases. The germline V gene encodes CDR1 SGHTA and CDR2 FQGNSA. The CDR3 loop spans 15 amino acids. J lost 3 bases, V lost 4 bases, and 7 bases had no gene match. The CDR3 loop reads CASSSPLAGNYEQYF. CDR3 coding DNA: TGTGCCAGCAGCTCACCCCTAGCGGGGAACTACGAGCAGTACTTC.

About this clonotype itself: A much larger clone is a single base away; this may be a read error. The chain employs TRBV27 and TRBJ1-2; tentatively, D is TRBD1 (5 bases). Germline lookup yields CDR1 MNHEY and CDR2 SMNVEV (reference sequence). Trimming took 0 bases from V and 5 from J, leaving 16 bases between them. This CDR3 is built from 16 residues. The CDR3 sequence is CASSLSGRVAGYGYTF. The CDR3 coding sequence is TGTGCCAGCAGTTTATCGGGACGGGTTGCGGGATATGGCTACACCTTC.

The chain employs TRBV20-1 and TRBJ2-7, with D uncertain. The CDR3 totals 13 residues. Trimming shortened V by 6 bases and J by 6 bases, and 18 bases separated the two germline ends. CDR1 is DFQATT and CDR2 is SNEGSKA in the germline V gene (reference sequence). The CDR3 DNA follows: TGCAGTGCCCCTCTTCTGTCGGTTTCCGAGCAGTACTTC. It encodes CSAPLLSVSEQYF.

A word on this clonotype: Possible read error: a much larger clone is one base away. The chain is built from TRBV7-3 and TRBJ1-1; the match to TRBD1 covers 8 bases. The V and J ends lost 4 bases and 2 bases, in that order; junction bases with no gene match: 3. This CDR3 comprises 14 residues. Germline CDR1 is SGHTA and CDR2 is FQGTGA. The CDR3 DNA reads TGTGCCAGCAGCTCGGACAGGGACAACACTGAAGCTTTCTTT. It is translated as CASSSDRDNTEAFF.

This clonotype appeared a few times. This chain joins TRBV6-1 and TRBJ1-1, with D perhaps matching TRBD1 (5 bases). V lost 6 bases, J lost 10 bases, and 24 bases lay in between. This CDR3 comprises 15 residues. In germline, CDR1 is MNHNS, CDR2 SASEGT. The CDR3 loop is CASSSPGAGRDLAFF. The CDR3 DNA reads as TGTGCCAGCAGCTCCCCCGGGGCAGGGAGGGATTTAGCTTTCTTT.

A note on this clonotype: Likely a read error: the CDR3 ends without its conserved phenylalanine or tryptophan. The chain carries TRBV7-8 and TRBJ2-5; 8 positions agree with TRBD1. V was pared by 5 bases and J by 2 bases, with 10 bases of the junction left unmatched. The CDR3 is made up of 16 amino acids. Germline CDR1 SGHVS, CDR2 FQNEAQ. Written as DNA, the CDR3 is TGTGCCAGCAGCCAAGAGGGCAGGGGGCCACAAGAGACCCAGTACCTC. Translated, it gives CASSQEGRGPQETQYL.

This rearrangement joins TRBV7-2 to TRBJ1-5, with unresolved D. The CDR3 totals 13 residues. Germline CDR1 and CDR2: SGHTA and FQGNSA. The ends were cut back, 3 bases at V and 9 bases at J, with 12 bases in the middle. The CDR3 spells CASSLPHMGPQHF. CDR3 DNA sequence: TGTGCCAGCAGCTTGCCCCACATGGGGCCCCAGCATTTT.

The rearrangement joins TRBV29-1 to TRBJ2-5; 7 bases agree with TRBD1. V shed 5 bases and J 4 bases; nucleotides not matched to a gene: 10. The CDR3 extends over 14 amino acids. In germline, CDR1 is SQVTM, CDR2 ANQGSEA. The CDR3 DNA sequence: TGCAGCGTTTGCCGGACAGGAGGAGGAGAGACCCAGTACTTC. Its translation: CSVCRTGGGETQYF.

A note on this clonotype: This may come from a read error, since a much larger clone is one base off. This chain links TRBV28 with TRBJ1-5; D might be TRBD1 (5 bases). The V gene's germline CDR1 is MDHEN and CDR2 SYDVKM. V dropped 7 bases and J dropped 5 bases, with 15 bases sitting between them. There are 14 residues in the CDR3. The CDR3 reads CASISSGVYQPQHF. The CDR3 DNA reads TGTGCCAGCATTTCCTCGGGGGTCTATCAGCCCCAGCATTTT.

This clonotype was picked up a small number of times. The chain uses TRBV4-3 and TRBJ2-3, with 12 bases that match TRBD2. CDR1 is LGHNA, CDR2 YSLEER, per germline. This CDR3 is 19 amino acids long. The junction had 9 bases not matched to a gene; V was cut back by 2 bases and J by 0 bases. In DNA form, the CDR3 reads TGCGCCAGCAGCCAAACTCTAGCGGGAGGGCTTACTAGCACAGATACGCAGTATTTT. Protein sequence: CASSQTLAGGLTSTDTQYF.

This clonotype has just a few counts. The chain links TRBV6-6 to TRBJ2-3; D is tentatively TRBD1 or TRBD2 (5 bases each). With 0 bases removed from V and 2 bases from J, the gap between germline ends came to 9 bases. The CDR3 length is 15 residues. Germline V lookup: CDR1 MNHNY, CDR2 SVGAGI (reference sequence). The CDR3, as DNA: TGTGCCAGCAGTTACTCGACGGGACCCACAGATACGCAGTATTTT. It yields the protein CASSYSTGPTDTQYF.

This clonotype was counted only a few times. V is TRBV28 and J is TRBJ2-7, with D hard to call. CDR1 is MDHEN, CDR2 SYDVKM, per germline. CDR3 length: 14 amino acids. Trimming removed 3 bases from V and 4 bases from J, with 13 bases in between. For the CDR3, the DNA is TGTGCCAGCAGTTTTCCAAACCGCTTATACGAGCAGTACTTC. This sequence encodes CASSFPNRLYEQYF.